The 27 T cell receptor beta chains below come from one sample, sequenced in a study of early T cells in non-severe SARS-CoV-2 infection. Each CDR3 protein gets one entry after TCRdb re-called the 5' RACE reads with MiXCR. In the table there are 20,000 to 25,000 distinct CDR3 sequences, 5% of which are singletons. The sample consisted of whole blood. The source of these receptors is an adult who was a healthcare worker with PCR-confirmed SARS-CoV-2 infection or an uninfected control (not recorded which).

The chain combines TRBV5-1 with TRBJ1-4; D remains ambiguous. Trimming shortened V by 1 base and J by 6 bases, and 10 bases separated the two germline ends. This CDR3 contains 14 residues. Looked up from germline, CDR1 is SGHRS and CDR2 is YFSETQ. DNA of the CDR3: TGCGCCAGCAGCTTGAGGACTTATCATGAAAAACTGTTTTTT. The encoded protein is CASSLRTYHEKLFF. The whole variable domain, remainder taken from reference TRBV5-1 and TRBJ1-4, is KAGVTQTPRYLIKTRGQQVTLSCSPISGHRSVSWYQQTPGQGLQFLFEYFSETQRNKGNFPGRFSGRQFSNSRSEMNVSTLELGDSALYLCASSLRTYHEKLFFGSGTQLSVL.

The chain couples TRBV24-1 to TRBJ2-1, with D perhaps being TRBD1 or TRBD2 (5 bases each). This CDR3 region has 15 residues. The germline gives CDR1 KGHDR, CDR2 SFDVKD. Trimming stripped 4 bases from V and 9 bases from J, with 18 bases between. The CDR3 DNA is TGTGCCACCAGTGACTCGGGGCTCCCGACCGGTGAGCAGTTCTTC. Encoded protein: CATSDSGLPTGEQFF.

The CDR3 region is CASSVDGDSNQPQHF. DNA of the CDR3: TGTGCCAGCAGCGTAGATGGGGATAGCAATCAGCCCCAGCATTTT. The chain is built from TRBV9 and TRBJ1-5; D unclear. The CDR3 spans 15 residues. CDR1 is SGDLS and CDR2 is YYNGEE in the germline V gene. V gave up 0 bases and J gave up 0 bases, with 7 bases separating them. Drawing the rest from reference TRBV9 and TRBJ1-5, the complete variable domain is DSGVTQTPKHLITATGQRVTLRCSPRSGDLSVYWYQQSLDQGLQFLIQYYNGEERAKGNILERFSAQQFPDLHSELNLSSLELGDSALYFCASSVDGDSNQPQHFGDGTRLSIL.

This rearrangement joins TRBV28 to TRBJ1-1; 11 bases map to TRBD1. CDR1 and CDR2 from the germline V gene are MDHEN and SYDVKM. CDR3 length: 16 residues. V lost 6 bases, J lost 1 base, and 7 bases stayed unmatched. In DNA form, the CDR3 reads TGTGCCAGCAGCTTGGGTGGGACAGGGGGGAACACTGAAGCTTTCTTT. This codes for CASSLGGTGGNTEAFF.

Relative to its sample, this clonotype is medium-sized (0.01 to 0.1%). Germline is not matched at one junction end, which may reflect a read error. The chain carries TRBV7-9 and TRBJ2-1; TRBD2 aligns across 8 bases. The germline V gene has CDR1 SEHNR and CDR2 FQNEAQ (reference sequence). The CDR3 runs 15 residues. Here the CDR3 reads CASSIAGMAYNEQFF. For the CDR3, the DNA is TGTGCCAGCAGCATAGCGGGGATGGCCTACAATGAGCAGTTCTTC.

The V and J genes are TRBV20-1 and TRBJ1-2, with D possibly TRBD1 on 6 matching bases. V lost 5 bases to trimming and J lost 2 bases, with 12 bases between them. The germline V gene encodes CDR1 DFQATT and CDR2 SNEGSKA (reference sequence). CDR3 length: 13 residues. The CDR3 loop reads CSAPRTDNYGYTF. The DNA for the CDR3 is TGCAGTGCTCCTAGGACAGACAACTATGGCTACACCTTC.

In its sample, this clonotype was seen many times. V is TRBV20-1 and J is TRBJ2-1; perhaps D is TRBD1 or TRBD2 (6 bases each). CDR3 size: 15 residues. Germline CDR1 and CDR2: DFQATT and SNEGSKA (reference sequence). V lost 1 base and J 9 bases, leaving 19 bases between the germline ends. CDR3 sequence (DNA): TGCAGTGCTAGAGTGCCCGGGGGCCAACGGGGTGAGCAGTTCTTC. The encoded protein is CSARVPGGQRGEQFF.

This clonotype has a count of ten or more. Written as DNA, the CDR3 is TGTGCCAGCAGAGACAGGGGGCTTGAGACTGAAGCTTTCTTT. This sequence encodes CASRDRGLETEAFF. The V gene is TRBV6-4, the J gene TRBJ1-1; 10 bases align to TRBD1. V was pared by 6 bases and J by 5 bases, with 6 bases of the junction left unmatched. The V gene's germline CDR1 is MRHNA and CDR2 SNTAGT. This CDR3 contains 14 residues.

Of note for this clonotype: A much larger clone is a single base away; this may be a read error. The CDR3: CASSSTGYSGNTIYF. The DNA for the CDR3 is TGTGCCAGCAGTTCGACAGGGTACTCTGGAAACACCATATATTTT. The chain carries TRBV6-5 and TRBJ1-3; 7 bases are shared with TRBD1. Losses at the gene ends were 4 bases for V and 0 bases for J; bases not matched to a gene: 3. This CDR3 is built from 15 residues. Per the germline V gene, CDR1 is MNHEY and CDR2 is SVGAGI.

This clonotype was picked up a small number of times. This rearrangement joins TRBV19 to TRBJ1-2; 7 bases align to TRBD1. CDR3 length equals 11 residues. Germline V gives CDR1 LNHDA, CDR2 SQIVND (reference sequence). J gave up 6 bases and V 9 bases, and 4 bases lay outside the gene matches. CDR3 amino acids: CASVTGHGYTF. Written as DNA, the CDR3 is TGTGCCAGCGTGACAGGGCATGGCTACACCTTC.

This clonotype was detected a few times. The CDR3 region is CSANRQGDGNTIYF. CDR3 coding DNA: TGCAGTGCTAACCGACAGGGTGATGGAAACACCATATATTTT. The genes are TRBV20-1 and TRBJ1-3; 7 bases fit TRBD1. The J segment lost 3 bases and the V segment lost 4 bases, leaving 6 bases of the junction unmatched. The germline gives CDR1 DFQATT, CDR2 SNEGSKA (reference sequence). This CDR3 has 14 amino acids.

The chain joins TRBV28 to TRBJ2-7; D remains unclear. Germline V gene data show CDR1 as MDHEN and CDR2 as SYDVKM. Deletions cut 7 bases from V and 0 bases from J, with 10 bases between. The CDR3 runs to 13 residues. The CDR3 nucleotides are TGTGCCAGCAAGATGAGGAGCTCCTACGAGCAGTACTTC. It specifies CASKMRSSYEQYF.

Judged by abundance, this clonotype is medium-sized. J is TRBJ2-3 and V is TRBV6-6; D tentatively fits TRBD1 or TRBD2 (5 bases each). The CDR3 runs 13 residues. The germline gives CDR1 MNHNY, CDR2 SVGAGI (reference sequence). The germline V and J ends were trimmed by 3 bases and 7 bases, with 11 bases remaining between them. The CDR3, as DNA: TGTGCCAGCAGTTATGAGGGACGCAATACGCAGTATTTT. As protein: CASSYEGRNTQYF.

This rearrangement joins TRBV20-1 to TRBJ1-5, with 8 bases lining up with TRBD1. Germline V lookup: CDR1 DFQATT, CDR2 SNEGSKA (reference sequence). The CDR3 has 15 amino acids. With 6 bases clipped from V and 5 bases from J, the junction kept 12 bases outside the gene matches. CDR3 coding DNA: TGCAGTGCGCACGACAGGGACAGGTTAGATCAGCCCCAGCATTTT. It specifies CSAHDRDRLDQPQHF.

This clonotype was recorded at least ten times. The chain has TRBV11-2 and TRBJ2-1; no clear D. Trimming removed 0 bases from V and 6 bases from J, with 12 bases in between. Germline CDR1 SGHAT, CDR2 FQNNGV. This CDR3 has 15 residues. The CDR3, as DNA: TGTGCCAGCAGCTTAGATCCCCCCCCCGGCAATGAGCAGTTCTTC. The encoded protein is CASSLDPPPGNEQFF.

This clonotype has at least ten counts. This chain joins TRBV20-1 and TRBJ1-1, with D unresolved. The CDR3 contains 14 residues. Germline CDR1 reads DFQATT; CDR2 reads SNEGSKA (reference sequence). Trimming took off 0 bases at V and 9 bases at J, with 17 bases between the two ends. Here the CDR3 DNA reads TGCAGTGCTAGAGAACAACTAGGGTTAGGCCAAGCTTTCTTT. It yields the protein CSAREQLGLGQAFF.

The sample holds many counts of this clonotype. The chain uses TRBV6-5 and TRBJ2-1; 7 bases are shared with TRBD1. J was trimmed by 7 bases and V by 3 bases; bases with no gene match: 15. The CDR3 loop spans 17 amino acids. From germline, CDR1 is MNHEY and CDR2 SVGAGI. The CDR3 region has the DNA TGTGCCAGCAGTTATCTTATCAGCGACAGGGTAATGAATGAGCAGTTCTTC. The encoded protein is CASSYLISDRVMNEQFF.

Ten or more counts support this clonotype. The CDR3 protein is CASSKPAGGRPGELFF. DNA for the CDR3: TGTGCCAGCAGCAAACCAGCGGGGGGGCGTCCCGGGGAGCTGTTTTTT. V is TRBV6-5 and J is TRBJ2-2; 10 bases map to TRBD2. The germline V gene has CDR1 MNHEY and CDR2 SVGAGI. The CDR3 has 16 residues. V was pared by 6 bases and J by 6 bases, with 10 bases of the junction left unmatched.

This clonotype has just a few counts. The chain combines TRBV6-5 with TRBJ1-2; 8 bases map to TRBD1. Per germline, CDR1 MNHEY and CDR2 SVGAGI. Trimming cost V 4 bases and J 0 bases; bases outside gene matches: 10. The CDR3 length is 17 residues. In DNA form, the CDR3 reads TGTGCCAGCAGTTCAGGACAGGGCCTAACCACTAACTATGGCTACACCTTC. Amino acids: CASSSGQGLTTNYGYTF.

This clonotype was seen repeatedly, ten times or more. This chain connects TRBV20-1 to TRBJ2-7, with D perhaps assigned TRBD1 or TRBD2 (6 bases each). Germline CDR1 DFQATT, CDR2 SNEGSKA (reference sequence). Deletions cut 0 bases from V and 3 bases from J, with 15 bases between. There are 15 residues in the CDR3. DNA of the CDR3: TGCAGTGCTAGAGATCCCGGGGGCTCCCACTACGAGCAGTACTTC. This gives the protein CSARDPGGSHYEQYF.

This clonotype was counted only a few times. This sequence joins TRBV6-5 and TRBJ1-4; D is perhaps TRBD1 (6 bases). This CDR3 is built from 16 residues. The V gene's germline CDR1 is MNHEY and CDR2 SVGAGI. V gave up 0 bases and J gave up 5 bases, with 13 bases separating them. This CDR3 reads CASSYSRGRGNEKLFF. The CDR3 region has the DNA TGTGCCAGCAGTTACTCGCGGGGAAGGGGGAATGAAAAACTGTTTTTT.

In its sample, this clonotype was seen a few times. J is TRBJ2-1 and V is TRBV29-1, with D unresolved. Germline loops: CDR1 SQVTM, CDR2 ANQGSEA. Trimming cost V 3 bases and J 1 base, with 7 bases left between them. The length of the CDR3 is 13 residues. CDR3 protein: CSVDNRSYNEQFF. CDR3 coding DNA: TGCAGCGTTGACAACCGATCCTACAATGAGCAGTTCTTC.

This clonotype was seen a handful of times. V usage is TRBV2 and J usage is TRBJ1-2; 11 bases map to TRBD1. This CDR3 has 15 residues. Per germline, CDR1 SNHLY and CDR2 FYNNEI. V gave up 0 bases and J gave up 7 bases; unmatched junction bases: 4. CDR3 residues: CASSEAMGQGVGYTF. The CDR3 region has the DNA TGTGCCAGCAGTGAAGCAATGGGACAGGGGGTTGGCTACACCTTC.

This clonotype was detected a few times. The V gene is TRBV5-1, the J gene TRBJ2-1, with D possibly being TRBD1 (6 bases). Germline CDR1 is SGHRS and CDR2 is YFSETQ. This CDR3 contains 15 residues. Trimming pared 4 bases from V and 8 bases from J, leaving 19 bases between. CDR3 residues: CASSKGQGTSDEQFF. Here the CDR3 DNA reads TGCGCCAGCAGCAAAGGCCAGGGGACCTCAGATGAGCAGTTCTTC.

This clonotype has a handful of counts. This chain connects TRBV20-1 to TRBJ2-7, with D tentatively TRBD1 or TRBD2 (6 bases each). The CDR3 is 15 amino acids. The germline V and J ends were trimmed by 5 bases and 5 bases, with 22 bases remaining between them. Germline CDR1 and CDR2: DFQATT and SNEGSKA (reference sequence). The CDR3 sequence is CSAQGQEGPGDEQYF. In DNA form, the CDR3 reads TGCAGTGCTCAGGGGCAGGAGGGACCCGGGGACGAGCAGTACTTC.

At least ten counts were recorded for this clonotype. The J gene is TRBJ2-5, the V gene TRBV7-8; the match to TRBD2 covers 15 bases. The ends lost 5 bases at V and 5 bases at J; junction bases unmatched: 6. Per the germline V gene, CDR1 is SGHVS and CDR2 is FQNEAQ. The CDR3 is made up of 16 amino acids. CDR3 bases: TGTGCCAGCAGCCTGGGACTAGCGGGGGGCGGGGAGACCCAGTACTTC. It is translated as CASSLGLAGGGETQYF.

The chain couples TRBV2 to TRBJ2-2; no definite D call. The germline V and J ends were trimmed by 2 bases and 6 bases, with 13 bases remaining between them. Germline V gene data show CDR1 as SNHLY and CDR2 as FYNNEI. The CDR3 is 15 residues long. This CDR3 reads CASSENYGVPGELFF. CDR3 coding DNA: TGTGCCAGCAGTGAAAATTATGGGGTCCCCGGGGAGCTGTTTTTT.